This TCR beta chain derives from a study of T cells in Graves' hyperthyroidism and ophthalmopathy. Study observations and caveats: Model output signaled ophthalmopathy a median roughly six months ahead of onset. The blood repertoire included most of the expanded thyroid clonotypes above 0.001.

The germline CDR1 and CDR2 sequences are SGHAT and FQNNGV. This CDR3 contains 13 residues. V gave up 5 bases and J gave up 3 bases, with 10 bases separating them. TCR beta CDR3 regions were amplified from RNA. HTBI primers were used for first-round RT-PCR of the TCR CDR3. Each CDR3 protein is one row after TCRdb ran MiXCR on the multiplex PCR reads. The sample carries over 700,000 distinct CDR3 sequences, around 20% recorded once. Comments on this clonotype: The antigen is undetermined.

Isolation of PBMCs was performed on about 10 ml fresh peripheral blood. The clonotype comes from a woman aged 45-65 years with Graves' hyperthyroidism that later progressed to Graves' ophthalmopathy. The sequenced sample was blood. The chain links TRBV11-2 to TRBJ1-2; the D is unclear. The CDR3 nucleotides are TGTGCCAGCAGCGCGGGTCCCCACTATGGCTACACCTTC. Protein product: CASSAGPHYGYTF.